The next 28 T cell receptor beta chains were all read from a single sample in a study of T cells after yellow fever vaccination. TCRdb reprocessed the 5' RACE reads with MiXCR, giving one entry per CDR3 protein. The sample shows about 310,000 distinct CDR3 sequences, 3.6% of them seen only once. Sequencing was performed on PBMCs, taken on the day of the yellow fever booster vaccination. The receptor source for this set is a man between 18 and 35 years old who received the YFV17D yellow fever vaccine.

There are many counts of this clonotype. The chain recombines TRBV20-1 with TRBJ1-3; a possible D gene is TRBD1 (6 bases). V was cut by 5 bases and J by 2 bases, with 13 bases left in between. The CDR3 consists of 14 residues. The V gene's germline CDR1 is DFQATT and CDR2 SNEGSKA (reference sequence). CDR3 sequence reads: CSAPKQGPGNTIYF. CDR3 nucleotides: TGCAGTGCTCCAAAACAGGGACCTGGAAACACCATATATTTT.

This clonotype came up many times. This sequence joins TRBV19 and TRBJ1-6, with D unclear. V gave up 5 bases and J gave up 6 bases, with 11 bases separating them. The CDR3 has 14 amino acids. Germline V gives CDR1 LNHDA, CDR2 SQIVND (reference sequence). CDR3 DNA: TGTGCCAGTAGTCTCCGGATCGGTAATTCACCCCTCCACTTT. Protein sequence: CASSLRIGNSPLHF.

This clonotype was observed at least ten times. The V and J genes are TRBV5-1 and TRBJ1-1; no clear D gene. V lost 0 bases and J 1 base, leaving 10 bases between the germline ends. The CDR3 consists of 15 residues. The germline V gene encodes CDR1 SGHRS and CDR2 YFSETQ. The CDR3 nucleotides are TGCGCCAGCAGCTTGGTGGCGGGGAGGAACACTGAAGCTTTCTTT. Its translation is CASSLVAGRNTEAFF.

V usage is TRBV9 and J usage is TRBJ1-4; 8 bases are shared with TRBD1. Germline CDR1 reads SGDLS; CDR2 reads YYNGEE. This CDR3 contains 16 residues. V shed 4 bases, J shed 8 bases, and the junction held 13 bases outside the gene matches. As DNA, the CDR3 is TGTGCCAGCAGCACCGGGACAGGCCCAGGCAAAGAAAAACTGTTTTTT. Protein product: CASSTGTGPGKEKLFF. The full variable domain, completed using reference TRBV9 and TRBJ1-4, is DSGVTQTPKHLITATGQRVTLRCSPRSGDLSVYWYQQSLDQGLQFLIQYYNGEERAKGNILERFSAQQFPDLHSELNLSSLELGDSALYFCASSTGTGPGKEKLFFGSGTQLSVL.

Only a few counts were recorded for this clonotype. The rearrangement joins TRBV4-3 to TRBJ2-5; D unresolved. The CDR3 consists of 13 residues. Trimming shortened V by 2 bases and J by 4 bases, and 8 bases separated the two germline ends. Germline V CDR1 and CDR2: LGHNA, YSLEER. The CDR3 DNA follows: TGCGCCAGCAGCCAAAGACTTACAGAGACCCAGTACTTC. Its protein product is CASSQRLTETQYF.

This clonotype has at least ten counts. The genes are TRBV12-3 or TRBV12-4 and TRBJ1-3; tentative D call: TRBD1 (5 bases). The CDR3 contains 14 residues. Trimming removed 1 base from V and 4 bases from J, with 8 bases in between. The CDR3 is CASSLEGIGNTIYF. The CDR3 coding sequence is TGTGCCAGCAGTTTAGAGGGGATCGGAAACACCATATATTTT.

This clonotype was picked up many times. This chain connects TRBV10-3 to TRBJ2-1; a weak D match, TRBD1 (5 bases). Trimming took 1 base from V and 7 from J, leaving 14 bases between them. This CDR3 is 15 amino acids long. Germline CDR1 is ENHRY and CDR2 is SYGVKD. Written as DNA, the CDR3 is TGTGCCATCAGTGAGTTGGCAGCAAAGGGGAATGAGCAGTTCTTC. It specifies CAISELAAKGNEQFF.

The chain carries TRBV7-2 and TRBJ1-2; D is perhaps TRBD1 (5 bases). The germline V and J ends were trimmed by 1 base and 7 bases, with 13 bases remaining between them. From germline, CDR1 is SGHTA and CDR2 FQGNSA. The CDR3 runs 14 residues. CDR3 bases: TGTGCCAGCAGCTTAGTTCAGGGTTACGGTGGCTACACCTTC. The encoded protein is CASSLVQGYGGYTF.

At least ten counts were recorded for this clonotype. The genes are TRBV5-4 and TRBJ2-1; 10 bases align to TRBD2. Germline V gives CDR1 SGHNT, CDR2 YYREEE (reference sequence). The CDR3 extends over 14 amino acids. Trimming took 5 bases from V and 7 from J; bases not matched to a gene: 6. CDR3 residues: CASRAGGRGNEQFF. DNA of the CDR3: TGTGCCAGCAGAGCGGGGGGGCGGGGGAATGAGCAGTTCTTC.

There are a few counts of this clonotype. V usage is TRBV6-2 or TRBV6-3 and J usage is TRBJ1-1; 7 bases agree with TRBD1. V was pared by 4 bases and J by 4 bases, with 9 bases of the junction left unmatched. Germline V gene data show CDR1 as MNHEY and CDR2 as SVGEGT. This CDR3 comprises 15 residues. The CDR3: CASSSPDRWGTEAFF. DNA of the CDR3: TGTGCCAGCAGTTCACCGGACAGGTGGGGCACTGAAGCTTTCTTT.

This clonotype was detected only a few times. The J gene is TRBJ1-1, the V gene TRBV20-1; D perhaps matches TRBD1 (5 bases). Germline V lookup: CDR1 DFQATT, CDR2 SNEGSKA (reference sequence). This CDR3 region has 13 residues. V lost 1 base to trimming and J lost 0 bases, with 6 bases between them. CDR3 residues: CSARGGLNTEAFF. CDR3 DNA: TGCAGTGCTAGAGGGGGCCTGAACACTGAAGCTTTCTTT.

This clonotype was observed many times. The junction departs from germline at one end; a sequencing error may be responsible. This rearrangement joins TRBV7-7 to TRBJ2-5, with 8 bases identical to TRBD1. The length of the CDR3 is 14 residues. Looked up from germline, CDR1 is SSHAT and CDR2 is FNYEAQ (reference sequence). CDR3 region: CASSAGTGQETQYF. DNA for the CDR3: TGTGCTAGCAGCGCCGGGACAGGACAAGAGACCCAGTACTTC.

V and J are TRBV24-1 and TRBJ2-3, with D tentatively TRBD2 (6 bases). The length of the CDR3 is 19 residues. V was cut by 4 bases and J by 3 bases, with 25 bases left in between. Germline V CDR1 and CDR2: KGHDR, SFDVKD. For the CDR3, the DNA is TGTGCCACCAGTGACCAAGGCCTGGGTGCGGGGCAAGTTACAGATACGCAGTATTTT. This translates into CATSDQGLGAGQVTDTQYF.

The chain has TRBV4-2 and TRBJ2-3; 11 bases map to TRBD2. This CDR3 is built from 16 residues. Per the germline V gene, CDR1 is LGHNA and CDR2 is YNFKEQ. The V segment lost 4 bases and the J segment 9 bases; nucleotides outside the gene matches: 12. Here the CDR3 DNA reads TGTGCCAGCAGCCCGGGACTAGCGGTCCGGGAGGAGACGCAGTATTTT. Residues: CASSPGLAVREETQYF.

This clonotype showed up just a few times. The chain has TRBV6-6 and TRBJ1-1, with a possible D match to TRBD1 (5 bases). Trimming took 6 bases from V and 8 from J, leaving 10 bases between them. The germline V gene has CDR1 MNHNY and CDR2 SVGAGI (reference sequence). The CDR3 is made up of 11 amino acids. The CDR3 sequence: CASSDSIEAFF. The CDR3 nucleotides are TGTGCCAGCAGCGACAGTATCGAAGCTTTCTTT.

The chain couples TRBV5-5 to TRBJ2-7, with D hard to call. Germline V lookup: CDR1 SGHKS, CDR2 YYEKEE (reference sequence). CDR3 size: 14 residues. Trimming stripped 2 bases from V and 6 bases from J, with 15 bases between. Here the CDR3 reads CASSLRRSLGEQYV. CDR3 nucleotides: TGTGCCAGCAGCTTAAGACGGAGTCTAGGCGAGCAGTACGTC.

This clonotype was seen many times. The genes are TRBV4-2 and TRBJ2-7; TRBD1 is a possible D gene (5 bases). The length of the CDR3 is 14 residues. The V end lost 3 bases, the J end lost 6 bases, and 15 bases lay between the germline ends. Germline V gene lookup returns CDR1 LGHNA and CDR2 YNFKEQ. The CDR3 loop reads CASSQSWGLGEQYF. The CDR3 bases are TGTGCCAGCAGCCAGTCCTGGGGCTTGGGCGAGCAGTACTTC.

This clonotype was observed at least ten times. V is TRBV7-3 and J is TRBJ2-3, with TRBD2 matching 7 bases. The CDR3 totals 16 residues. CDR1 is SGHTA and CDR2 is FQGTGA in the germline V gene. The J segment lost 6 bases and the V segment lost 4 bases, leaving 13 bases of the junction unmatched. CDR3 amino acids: CASSSQHQAGWDTQYF. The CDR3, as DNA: TGTGCCAGCAGCTCCCAGCATCAAGCGGGGTGGGATACGCAGTATTTT.

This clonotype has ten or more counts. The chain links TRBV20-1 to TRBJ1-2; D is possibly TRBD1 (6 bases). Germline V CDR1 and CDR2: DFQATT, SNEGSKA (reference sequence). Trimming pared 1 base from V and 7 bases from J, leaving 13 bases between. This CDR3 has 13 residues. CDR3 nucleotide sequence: TGCAGTGCTAGAGCCCTACAGGGCCCTGGCTACACCTTC. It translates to CSARALQGPGYTF.

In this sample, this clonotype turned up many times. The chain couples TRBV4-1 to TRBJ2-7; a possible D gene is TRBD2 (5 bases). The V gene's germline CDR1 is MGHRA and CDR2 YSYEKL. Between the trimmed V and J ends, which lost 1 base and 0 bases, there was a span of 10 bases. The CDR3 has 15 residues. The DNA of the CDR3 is TGCGCCAGCAGCCAAGTGGTCGGAGGCTCCTACGAGCAGTACTTC. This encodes CASSQVVGGSYEQYF.

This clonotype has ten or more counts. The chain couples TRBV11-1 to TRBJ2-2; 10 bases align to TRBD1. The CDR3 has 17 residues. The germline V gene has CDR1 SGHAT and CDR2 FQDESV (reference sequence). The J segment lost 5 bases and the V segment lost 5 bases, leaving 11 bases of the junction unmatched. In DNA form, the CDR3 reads TGTGCCAGCAGCCGCTACAAGACAGGGGGCCGAACCGGGGAGCTGTTTTTT. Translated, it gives CASSRYKTGGRTGELFF.

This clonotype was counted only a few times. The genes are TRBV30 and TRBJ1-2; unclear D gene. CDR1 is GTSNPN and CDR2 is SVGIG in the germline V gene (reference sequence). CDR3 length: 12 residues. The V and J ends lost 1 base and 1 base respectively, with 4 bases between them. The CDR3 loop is CAWSGSNYGYTF. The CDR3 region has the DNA TGTGCCTGGAGTGGCAGTAACTATGGCTACACCTTC.

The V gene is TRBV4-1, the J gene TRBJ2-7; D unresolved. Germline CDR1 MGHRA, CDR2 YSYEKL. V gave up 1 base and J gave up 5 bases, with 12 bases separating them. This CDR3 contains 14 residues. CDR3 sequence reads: CASSQADRWHEQYF. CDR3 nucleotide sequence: TGCGCCAGCAGCCAAGCGGACCGGTGGCACGAGCAGTACTTC.

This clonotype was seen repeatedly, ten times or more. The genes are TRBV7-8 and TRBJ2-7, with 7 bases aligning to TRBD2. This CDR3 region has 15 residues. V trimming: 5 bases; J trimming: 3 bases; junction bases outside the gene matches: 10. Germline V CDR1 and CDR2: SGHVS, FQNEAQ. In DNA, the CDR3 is TGTGCCAGCAGCCCCTCCGGGACGGGAGGCTACGAGCAGTACGTC. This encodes CASSPSGTGGYEQYV.

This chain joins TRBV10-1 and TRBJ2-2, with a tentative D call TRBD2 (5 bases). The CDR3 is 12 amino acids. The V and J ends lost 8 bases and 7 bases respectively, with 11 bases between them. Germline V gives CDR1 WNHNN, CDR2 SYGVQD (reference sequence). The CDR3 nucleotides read TGCGCCAGCGAGGGCTGGGGCGGGGAGCTGTTTTTT. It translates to CASEGWGGELFF.

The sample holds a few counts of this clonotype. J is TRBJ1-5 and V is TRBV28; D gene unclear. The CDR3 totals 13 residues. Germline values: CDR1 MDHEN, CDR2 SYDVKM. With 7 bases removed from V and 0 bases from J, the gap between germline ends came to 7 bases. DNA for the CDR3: TGTGCCAGCACCTGGTATAGCAATCAGCCCCAGCATTTT. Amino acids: CASTWYSNQPQHF.

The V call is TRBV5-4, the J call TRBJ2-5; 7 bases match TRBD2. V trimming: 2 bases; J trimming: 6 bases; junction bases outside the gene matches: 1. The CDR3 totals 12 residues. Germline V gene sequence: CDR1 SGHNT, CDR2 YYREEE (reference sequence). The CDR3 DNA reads TGTGCCAGCAGCTTCGGGGGGAAGACCCAGTACTTC. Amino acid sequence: CASSFGGKTQYF.

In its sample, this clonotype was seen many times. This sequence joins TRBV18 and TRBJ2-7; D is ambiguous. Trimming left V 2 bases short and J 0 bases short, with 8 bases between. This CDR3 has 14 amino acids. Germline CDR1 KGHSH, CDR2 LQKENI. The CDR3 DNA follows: TGTGCCAGCTCACCAGCGGATGGCTCCTACGAGCAGTACTTC. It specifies CASSPADGSYEQYF.